This T cell receptor beta chain was documented in a study of T cell responses to AZD1222 COVID-19 vaccine (dated by TCRdb to the early 2020s). Background for the entire study: AZD1222 recipients with second doses at about 4 weeks or about 12 weeks were pooled, because spike-specific TCR depth and breadth did not differ between schedules. TCR sequencing covered roughly 230 trial participants: around 210 given two doses of AZD1222 and approximately 26 given two doses of MenACWY control vaccine. Trial participants were enrolled by age into subgroups of 18-55, 56-69 and 70-plus years, and about 150, 27 and 61 TCR-sequenced participants, respectively, were included in these subgroups.

About this clone itself: The antigen it binds to is not known. No clone much larger than this one lies a single base away; base qualities are absent.

The sample's time point label, in plain terms: baseline before first vaccination. Vaccinee samples were obtained from the UK trials COV001 and COV002, which included a single-blind randomized controlled phase 2/3 trial of AZD1222 (ChAdOx1 nCoV-19) in healthy adults. Trial participant PBMC samples were collected at day 0 and day 28 after the second dose for TCRbeta chain sequencing. Broad study findings and their caveats: Only five to seven AZD1222 recipients were SARS-CoV-2 seropositive at baseline, limiting conclusions about previously exposed vaccinees. Nearly half of unique spike-specific TCRs reportedly recognized epitopes outside regions mutated in the B.1.351 and B.1.1.7 variants. The 56-69-year group was small, and its depth increase did not reach significance, likely because of low power. Because no day 14 peak-response samples were available, repertoires were characterized only after the peak T cell response. Most participants were white British and females outnumbered males, and the authors suggested that clonal diversity may have been underestimated. Vaccine-associated CD4 TCRs spanned the whole spike protein, with dominant responses in regions 160-218 and 743-854. Spike-specific TCR breadth and depth rose significantly after two AZD1222 doses compared with day 0 and with MenACWY recipients.

The germline V gene (reference sequence) provides CDR1 MNHEY and CDR2 SMNVEV. V drops 5 bases and J drops 3 bases, leaving 22 bases in between. The CDR3 holds 17 amino acids from the cysteine to the phenylalanine. CDR3 DNA only is kept here, 51 bases in frame from base 1. The CDR3 regions of human TCRbeta chains were analyzed by immunosequencing. The published analysis was carried out like this. Repertoire TCRs were checked for matches against a reference library of SARS-CoV-2-specific TCRs that had been generated using the MIRA antigen-specificity platform. Breadth was defined as the fraction of unique TCRs that were SARS-CoV-2-associated. Depth was defined as the fraction of total T cells that were SARS-CoV-2-associated. Using the MIRA data, each spike-specific TCR was assigned both to the spike region to which the TCR was reactive and to a CD4 or CD8 class. Log10-transformed breadth and depth values were compared by one-way ANOVA with Sidak's multiple comparisons tests. TCRdb stores this immuneACCESS table with in-frame sequences only. Part of the clones is absent; in the studies checked, under half of the shortfall reflects unresolved V genes, and no reason is known for the rest. That table gives V, J and clone size, and the DNA gave D and trimming. The sample includes about 53,000 clones, with about four fifths observed a single time. Approximately 30% of the sample rests with the top ten.

Sequenced material: peripheral blood, taken on day 0 of AZD1222 vaccination. This sequence was found in an adult in good health. The sequence joins TRBV27 to TRBJ1-2; 6 matching bases give a weak D call of TRBD1. In nucleotides, the sequence is TGTGCCAGCAGTGCTAGGGACATCTATTCTGGAGACTATGGCTACACCTTC. Translated, it gives CASSARDIYSGDYGYTF.